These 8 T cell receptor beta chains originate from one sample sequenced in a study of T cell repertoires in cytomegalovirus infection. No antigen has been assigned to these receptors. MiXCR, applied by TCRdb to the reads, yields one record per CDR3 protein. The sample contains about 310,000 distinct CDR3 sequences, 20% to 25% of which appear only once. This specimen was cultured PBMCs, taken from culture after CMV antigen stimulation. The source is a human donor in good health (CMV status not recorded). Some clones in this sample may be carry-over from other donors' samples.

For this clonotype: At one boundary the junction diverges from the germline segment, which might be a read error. The CDR3 spells CASCLDSYEQYF. For the CDR3, the DNA is TGTGCCAGCTGCTTAGATTCCTACGAGCAGTACTTC. This chain links TRBV7-6 with TRBJ2-7; D not resolved. The CDR3 consists of 12 residues. CDR1 is SGHVS, CDR2 FNYEAQ, per germline.

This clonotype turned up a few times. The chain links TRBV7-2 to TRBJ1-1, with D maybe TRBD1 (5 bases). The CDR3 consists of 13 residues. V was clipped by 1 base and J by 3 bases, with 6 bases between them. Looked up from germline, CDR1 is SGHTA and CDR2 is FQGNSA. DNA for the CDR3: TGTGCCAGCAGCTTAGAGGGACACACTGAAGCTTTCTTT. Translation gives CASSLEGHTEAFF.

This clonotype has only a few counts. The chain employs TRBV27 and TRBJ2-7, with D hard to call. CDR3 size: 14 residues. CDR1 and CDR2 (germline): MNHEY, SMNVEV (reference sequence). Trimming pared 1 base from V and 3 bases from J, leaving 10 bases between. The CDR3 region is CASSLYPRNYEQYF. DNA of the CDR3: TGTGCCAGCAGTTTATATCCGAGAAACTACGAGCAGTACTTC.

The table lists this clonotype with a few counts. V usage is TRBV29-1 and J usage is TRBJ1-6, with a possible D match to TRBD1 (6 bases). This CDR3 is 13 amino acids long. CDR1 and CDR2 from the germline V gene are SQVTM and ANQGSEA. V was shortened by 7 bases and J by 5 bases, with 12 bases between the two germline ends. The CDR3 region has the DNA TGCAGCGCTAAAGCAGGGGATAATTCACCCCTCCACTTT. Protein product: CSAKAGDNSPLHF.

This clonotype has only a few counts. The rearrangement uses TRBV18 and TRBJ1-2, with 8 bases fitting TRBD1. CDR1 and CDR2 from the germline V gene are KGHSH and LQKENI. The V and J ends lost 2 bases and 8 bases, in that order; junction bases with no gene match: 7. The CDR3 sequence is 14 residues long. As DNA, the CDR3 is TGTGCCAGCTCACCATACCTACAGGGGGGAGGCTACACCTTC. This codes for CASSPYLQGGGYTF.

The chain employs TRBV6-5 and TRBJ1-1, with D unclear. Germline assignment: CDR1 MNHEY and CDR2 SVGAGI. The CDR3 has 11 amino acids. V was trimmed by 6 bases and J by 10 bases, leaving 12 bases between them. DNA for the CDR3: TGTGCCAGCAGCGGGAGGCGTACAGCTTTCTTT. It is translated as CASSGRRTAFF.

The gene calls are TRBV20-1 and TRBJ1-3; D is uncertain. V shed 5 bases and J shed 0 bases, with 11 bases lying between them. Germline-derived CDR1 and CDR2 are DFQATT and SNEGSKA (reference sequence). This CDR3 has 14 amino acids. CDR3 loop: CSALPYGSGNTIYF. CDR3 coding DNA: TGCAGTGCTTTACCATATGGCTCTGGAAACACCATATATTTT.

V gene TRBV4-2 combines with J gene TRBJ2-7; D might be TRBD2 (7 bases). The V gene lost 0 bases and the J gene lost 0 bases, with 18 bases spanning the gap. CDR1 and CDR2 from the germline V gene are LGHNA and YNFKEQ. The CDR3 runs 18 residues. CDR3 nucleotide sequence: TGTGCCAGCAGCCAAGATGGGGGGGGGGGGACATCCTCCTACGAGCAGTACTTC. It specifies CASSQDGGGGTSSYEQYF.